The clone carrying this T cell receptor beta chain turned up a few times. No antigen is known for it. As every portion of the isolated RNA was reverse transcribed, the sequencing read expressed TCRB transcripts. Some clones are missing from TCRdb's copy, which holds only in-frame ones; the method was immunoSEQ multiplex PCR. The sample lists around 40,000 clones, around 60% occurring once. The data are from a study of beta chain features in type 1 diabetes. Turning to the study itself: In age, gender and cell yields, patients were similar to healthy donors. Notes on the study in general: Reduced insertions and increased deletions marked VDJ junctions in type 1 diabetes patients. Compared to healthy donors, patients appeared to have naive, central memory and Treg TCRB repertoires that were more alike.

The V and J ends lost 1 base and 4 bases respectively, with 10 bases between them. Germline CDR1 and CDR2: LNHNV and YYDKDF (reference sequence). The CDR3 length is 14 residues. The material sequenced was Tregs from blood. This rearrangement joins TRBV15 to TRBJ2-5; possible D gene TRBD2, 5 bases. The receptor's source is a woman aged 25-40 years in good health. Here the CDR3 reads CATSRGGSGETQYF. CDR3 sequence (DNA): TGTGCCACCAGCAGAGGAGGGAGCGGAGAGACCCAGTACTTC.